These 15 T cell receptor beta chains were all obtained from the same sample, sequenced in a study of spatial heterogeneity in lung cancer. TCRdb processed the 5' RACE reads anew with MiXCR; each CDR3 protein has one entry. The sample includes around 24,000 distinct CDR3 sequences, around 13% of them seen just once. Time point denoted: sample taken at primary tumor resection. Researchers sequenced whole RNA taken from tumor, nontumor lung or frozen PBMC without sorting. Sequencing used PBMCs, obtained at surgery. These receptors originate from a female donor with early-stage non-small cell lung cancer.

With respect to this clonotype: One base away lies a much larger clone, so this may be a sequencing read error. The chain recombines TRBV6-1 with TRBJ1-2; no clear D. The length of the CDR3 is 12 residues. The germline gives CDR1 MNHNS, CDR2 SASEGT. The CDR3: CASSEVIYGCTF. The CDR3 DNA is TGTGCCAGCAGTGAAGTCATATACGGCTGCACCTTC.

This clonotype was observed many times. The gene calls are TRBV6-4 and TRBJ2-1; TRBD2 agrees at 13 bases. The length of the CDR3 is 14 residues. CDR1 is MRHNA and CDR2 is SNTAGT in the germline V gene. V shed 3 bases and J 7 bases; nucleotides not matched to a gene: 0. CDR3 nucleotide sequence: TGTGCCAGCAGTGAACTAGCGGGAGGGAATGAGCAGTTCTTC. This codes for CASSELAGGNEQFF.

CDR3 nucleotide sequence: TGCAGCGCCGGTGTCCTTGAGACAGGGACAGATACGCAGTATTTT. Translation gives CSAGVLETGTDTQYF. The V gene is TRBV20-1, the J gene TRBJ2-3, with TRBD1 identical over 7 bases. Germline assignment: CDR1 DFQATT and CDR2 SNEGSKA (reference sequence). The CDR3 spans 15 residues.

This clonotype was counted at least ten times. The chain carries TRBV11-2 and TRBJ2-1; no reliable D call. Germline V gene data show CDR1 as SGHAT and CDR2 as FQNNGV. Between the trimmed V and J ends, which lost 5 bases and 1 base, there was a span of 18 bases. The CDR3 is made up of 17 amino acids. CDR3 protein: CASSHAFHGRSYNEQFF. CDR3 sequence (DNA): TGTGCCAGCAGCCATGCTTTCCACGGGCGGTCCTACAATGAGCAGTTCTTC.

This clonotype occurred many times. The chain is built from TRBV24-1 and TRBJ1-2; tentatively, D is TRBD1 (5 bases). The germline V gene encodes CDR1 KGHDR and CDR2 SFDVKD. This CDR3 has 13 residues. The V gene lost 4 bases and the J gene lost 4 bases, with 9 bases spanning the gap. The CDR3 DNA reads TGTGCCACCAGTGAAAGGGGCGGCTATGGCTACACCTTC. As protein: CATSERGGYGYTF.

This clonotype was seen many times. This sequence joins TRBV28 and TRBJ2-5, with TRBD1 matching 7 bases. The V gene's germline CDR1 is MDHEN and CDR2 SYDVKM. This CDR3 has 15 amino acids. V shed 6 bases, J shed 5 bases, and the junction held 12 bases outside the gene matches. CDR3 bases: TGTGCCAGCAGCAAGATGCAGGGGGTCGGGGAGACCCAGTACTTC. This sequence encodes CASSKMQGVGETQYF.

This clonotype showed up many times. This chain's CDR3 is CSANRDRDTWELFF. The CDR3, as DNA: TGCAGTGCTAACCGAGACAGGGACACGTGGGAGCTGTTTTTT. The V and J genes are TRBV20-1 and TRBJ2-2, with 7 bases fitting TRBD1. CDR1 and CDR2 (germline): DFQATT, SNEGSKA (reference sequence). V lost 4 bases to trimming and J lost 9 bases; unmatched junction nucleotides: 11. This CDR3 spans 14 amino acids.

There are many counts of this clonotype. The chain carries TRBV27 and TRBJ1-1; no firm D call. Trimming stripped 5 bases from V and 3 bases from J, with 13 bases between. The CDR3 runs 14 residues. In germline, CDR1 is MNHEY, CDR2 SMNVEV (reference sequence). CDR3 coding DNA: TGTGCCAGCAGTGCTACGAGGGCCTACACTGAAGCTTTCTTT. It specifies CASSATRAYTEAFF.

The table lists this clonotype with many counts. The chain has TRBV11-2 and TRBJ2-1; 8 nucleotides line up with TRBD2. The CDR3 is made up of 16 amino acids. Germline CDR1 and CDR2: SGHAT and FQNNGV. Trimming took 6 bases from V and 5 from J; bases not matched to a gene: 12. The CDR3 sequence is CASRLSLLAVNNEQFF. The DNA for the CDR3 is TGTGCCAGCAGACTCAGTTTACTAGCGGTAAACAATGAGCAGTTCTTC.

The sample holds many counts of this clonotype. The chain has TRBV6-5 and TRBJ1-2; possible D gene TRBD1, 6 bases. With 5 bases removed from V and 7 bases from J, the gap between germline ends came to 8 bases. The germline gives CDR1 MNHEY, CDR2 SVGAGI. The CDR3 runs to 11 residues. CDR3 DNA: TGTGCCAGCAGTGACAGGTCTGGCTACACCTTC. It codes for CASSDRSGYTF.

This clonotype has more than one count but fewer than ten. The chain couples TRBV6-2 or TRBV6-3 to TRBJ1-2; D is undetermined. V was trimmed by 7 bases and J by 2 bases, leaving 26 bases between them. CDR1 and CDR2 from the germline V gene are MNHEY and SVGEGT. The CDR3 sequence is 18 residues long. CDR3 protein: CASTLRPFWPSVNYGYTF. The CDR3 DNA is TGTGCCAGCACCCTAAGACCGTTTTGGCCCTCCGTGAACTATGGCTACACCTTC.

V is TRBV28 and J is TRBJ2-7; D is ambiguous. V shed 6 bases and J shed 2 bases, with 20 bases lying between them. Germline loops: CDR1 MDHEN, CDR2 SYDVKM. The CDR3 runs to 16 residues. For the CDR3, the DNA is TGTGCCAGCAGCCCCACACATCATGACGGAACCTACGAGCAGTACTTC. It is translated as CASSPTHHDGTYEQYF.

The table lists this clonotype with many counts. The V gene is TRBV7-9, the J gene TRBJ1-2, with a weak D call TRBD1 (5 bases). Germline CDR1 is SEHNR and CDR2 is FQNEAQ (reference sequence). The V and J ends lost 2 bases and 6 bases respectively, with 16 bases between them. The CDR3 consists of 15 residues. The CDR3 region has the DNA TGTGCCAGCAGCTTATCTGAGGGACCGGGCAATGGCTACACCTTC. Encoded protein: CASSLSEGPGNGYTF.

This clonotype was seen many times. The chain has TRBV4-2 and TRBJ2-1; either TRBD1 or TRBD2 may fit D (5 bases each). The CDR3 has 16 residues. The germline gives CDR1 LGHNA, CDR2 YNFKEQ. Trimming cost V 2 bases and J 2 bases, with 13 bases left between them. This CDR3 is CASSQNRDPAYNEQFF. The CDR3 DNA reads TGTGCCAGCAGCCAAAATAGGGACCCCGCCTACAATGAGCAGTTCTTC.

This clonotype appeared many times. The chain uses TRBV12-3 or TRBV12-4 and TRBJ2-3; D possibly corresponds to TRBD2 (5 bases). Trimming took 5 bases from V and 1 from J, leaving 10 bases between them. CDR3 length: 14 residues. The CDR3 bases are TGTGCCAGCAGTGACGGAGGCCGCACAGATACGCAGTATTTT. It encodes CASSDGGRTDTQYF.